Sequencing of this TCR beta chain was carried out in a study of cytomegalovirus exposure and HLA in healthy donors. Findings and caveats of the study: A previous analysis found most TCR beta V segments productive roughly 87% or roughly 30% of the time. Most subjects had HLA-A and HLA-B alleles reportedly predicted accurately by TCR beta sequences. It emerged from a later analysis that several of the most significant clusters appeared to be linked to common viral pathogens.

For this clone: Its antigen is not known.

This CDR3 has 13 amino acids. Trimming at V came to 6 bases and at J to 8 bases, leaving 8 bases not matched to a gene. Looked up from germline, CDR1 is SNHLY and CDR2 is FYNNEI. The PCR used 60 Vbeta and 13 Jbeta primers. Data came from immunoSEQ multiplex PCR; TCRdb stores just in-frame clones and leaves some out. The sample consists of 100,000 or so clones, over 60% of them appearing once. Sequencing was performed on PBMCs. The sequence was obtained from a man younger than 45 in good health and CMV-seropositive. J is TRBJ1-2 and V is TRBV2; the match to TRBD1 covers 8 bases. The CDR3 loop reads CASSVTGGGGYTF. For the CDR3, the DNA is TGTGCCAGCAGCGTTACAGGGGGAGGGGGCTACACCTTC. The full variable domain, completed using reference TRBV2 and TRBJ1-2, is EPEVTQTPSHQVTQMGQEVILRCVPISNHLYFYWYRQILGQKVEFLVSFYNNEISEKSEIFDDQFSVERPDGSNFTLKIRSTKLEDSAMYFCASSVTGGGGYTFGSGTRLTVV.